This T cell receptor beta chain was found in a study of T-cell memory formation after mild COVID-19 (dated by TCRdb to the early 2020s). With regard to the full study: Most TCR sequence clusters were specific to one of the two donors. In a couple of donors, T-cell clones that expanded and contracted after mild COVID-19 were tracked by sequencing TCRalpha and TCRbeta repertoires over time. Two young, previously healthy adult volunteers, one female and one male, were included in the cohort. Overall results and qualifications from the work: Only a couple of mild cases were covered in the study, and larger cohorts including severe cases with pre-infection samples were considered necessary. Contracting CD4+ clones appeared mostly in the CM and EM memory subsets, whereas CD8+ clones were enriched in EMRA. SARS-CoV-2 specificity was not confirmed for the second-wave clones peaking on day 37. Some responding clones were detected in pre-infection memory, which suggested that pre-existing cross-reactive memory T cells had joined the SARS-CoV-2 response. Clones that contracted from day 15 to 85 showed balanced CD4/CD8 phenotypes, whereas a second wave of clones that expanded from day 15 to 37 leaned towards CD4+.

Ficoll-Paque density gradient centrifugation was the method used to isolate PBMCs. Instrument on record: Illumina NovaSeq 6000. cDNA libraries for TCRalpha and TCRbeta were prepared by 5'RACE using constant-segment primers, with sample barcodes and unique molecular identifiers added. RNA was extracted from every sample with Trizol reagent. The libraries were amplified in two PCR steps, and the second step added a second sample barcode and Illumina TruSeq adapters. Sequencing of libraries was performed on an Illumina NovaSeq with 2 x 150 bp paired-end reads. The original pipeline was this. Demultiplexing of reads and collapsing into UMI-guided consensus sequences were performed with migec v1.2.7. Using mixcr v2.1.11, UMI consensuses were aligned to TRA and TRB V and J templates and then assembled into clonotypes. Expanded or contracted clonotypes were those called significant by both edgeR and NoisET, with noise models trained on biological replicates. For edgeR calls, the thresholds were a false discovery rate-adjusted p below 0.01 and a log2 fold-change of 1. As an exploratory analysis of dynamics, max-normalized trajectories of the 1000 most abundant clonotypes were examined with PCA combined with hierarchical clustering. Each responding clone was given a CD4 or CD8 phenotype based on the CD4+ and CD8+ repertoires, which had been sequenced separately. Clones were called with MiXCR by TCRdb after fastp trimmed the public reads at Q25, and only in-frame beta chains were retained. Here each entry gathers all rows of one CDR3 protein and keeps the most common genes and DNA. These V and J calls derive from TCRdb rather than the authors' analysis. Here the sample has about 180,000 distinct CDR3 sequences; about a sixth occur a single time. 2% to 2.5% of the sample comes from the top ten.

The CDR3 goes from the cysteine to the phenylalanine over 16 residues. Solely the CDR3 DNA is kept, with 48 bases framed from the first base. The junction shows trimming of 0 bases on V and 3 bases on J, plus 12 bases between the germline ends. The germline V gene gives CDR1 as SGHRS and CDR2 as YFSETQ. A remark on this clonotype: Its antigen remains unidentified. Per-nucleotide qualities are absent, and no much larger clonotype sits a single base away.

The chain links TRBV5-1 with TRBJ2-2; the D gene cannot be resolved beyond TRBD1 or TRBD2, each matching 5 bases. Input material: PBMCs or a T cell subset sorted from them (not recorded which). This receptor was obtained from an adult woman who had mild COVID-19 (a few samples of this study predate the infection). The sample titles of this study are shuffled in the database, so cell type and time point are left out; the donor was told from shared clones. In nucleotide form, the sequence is TGCGCCAGCAGCTTGGTCGGGGCCGCTGACACCGGGGAGCTGTTTTTT. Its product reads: CASSLVGAADTGELFF.